This paragraph reports one TCR beta chain. The antigen is undetermined. The germline CDR1 and CDR2 sequences are SEHNR and FQNEAQ (reference sequence). V was pared by 4 bases and J by 0 bases, with 12 bases between. The CDR3 loop spans 15 amino acids. The assay was immunoSEQ multiplex PCR, and TCRdb's table has in-frame clones only and misses some. The sample contains some 1,600,000 clones, 95% to 99% of which appear only once. The sample is drawn from a study of shared clonotypes between healthy human individuals. Study-wide background: Donors consisted of a couple of women and a few men between 18 and 49.

Study-wide points: Among non-shared clonotypes, generation probabilities were lower than among those shared by all four donors. A few donors showed sharing of around 5% of naive CD4 clonotypes. In having few donors, the study represented limited genetic and exposure-history diversity.

The sequencing input was naive CD4+ T cells sorted from blood. Subset specified: CD45RA+ positively selected. This clonotype was obtained from a man younger than 40 in good health. The rearrangement links TRBV7-9 to TRBJ1-1; a possible D gene is TRBD1 (6 bases). CDR3 sequence (DNA): TGTGCCAGCAGCTCGAGGGACATGATGAACACTGAAGCTTTCTTT. As protein: CASSSRDMMNTEAFF.